These 6 T cell receptor beta chains share one sample of origin, sequenced in a study of blood T cell repertoires in COVID-19. The method was immunoSEQ multiplex PCR; TCRdb's version includes in-frame clones alone and lacks a portion of them. The sample includes nearly 50,000 clones, about 84% of them seen just once. The sample comprised peripheral blood. All receptors come from a woman aged 55-69 years with acute or convalescent COVID-19.

The chain joins TRBV28 to TRBJ2-1; TRBD2 matches 12 bases. The CDR3 has 17 residues. V was pared by 6 bases and J by 4 bases, with 10 bases of the junction left unmatched. Germline assignment: CDR1 MDHEN and CDR2 SYDVKM. The CDR3 region is CASSQTSGGPLYNEQFF. CDR3 coding DNA: TGTGCCAGCAGCCAGACTAGCGGGGGACCCCTTTACAATGAGCAGTTCTTC.

The CDR3 is CSVSTPGPREKLFF. CDR3 DNA sequence: TGCAGCGTTTCAACCCCGGGTCCACGTGAAAAACTGTTTTTT. This chain joins TRBV29-1 and TRBJ1-4; D is uncertain. The germline CDR1 and CDR2 sequences are SQVTM and ANQGSEA. Trimming removed 5 bases at V and 7 bases at J, with 17 bases between. This CDR3 spans 14 amino acids.

The CDR3 spells CASGLGTGISEQYF. The CDR3 DNA sequence: TGTGCTAGTGGTCTTGGGACAGGGATTTCCGAGCAGTACTTC. This chain joins TRBV12-5 and TRBJ2-7, with 9 positions matching TRBD1. With V trimmed by 5 bases and J by 6 bases, 8 bases remained unmatched. CDR1 and CDR2 from the germline V gene are LGHNT and FRNRAP. This CDR3 region has 14 residues.

The chain uses TRBV5-5 and TRBJ2-1, with a tentative D call TRBD2 (5 bases). Germline V lookup: CDR1 SGHKS, CDR2 YYEKEE (reference sequence). This CDR3 is 13 amino acids long. Trimming pared 1 base from V and 9 bases from J, leaving 11 bases between. The CDR3 region has the DNA TGTGCCAGCAGCTTGACGCGGGTCGGTGAGCAGTTCTTC. Residues: CASSLTRVGEQFF.

This chain connects TRBV3-1 (or the pseudogene TRBV3-2) to TRBJ1-4; TRBD1 aligns across 7 bases. Trimming took 1 base from V and 8 from J; bases not matched to a gene: 4. CDR3 length equals 14 residues. The germline V gene encodes CDR1 LGHDT and CDR2 YNNKEL (reference sequence). Here the CDR3 DNA reads TGTGCCAGCAGCCAAGGTATCAGGGGGGAAAAACTGTTTTTT. This translates into CASSQGIRGEKLFF.

There are a few counts of this clone. CDR3 nucleotide sequence: TGTGCCAGCAGTTTGGATCTAAGCTTAGTGACTAGCGGGGGGCTATCCTACGAGCAGTACTTC. Its protein product is CASSLDLSLVTSGGLSYEQYF. V and J are TRBV28 and TRBJ2-7, with 13 bases that match TRBD2. Germline V gene lookup returns CDR1 MDHEN and CDR2 SYDVKM. Trimming removed 3 bases from V and 1 base from J; junction bases left unmatched: 18. This CDR3 spans 21 amino acids.